This T cell receptor beta chain emerged from a study of CD8+CD57+ T cells in acquired aplastic anemia. The CDR3 runs to 14 residues. Germline CDR1 is SQVTM and CDR2 is ANQGSEA. This clonotype was counted only a few times. A much larger clonotype is one base distant, so this may be a read error. Patients chosen for sequencing had CD8+CD57+ cells that had expanded, as shown by flow cytometry. Patients were therapy-naive when their blood was sampled. TCR beta VDJ and CDR3 were profiled, and genomic DNA was the template. Each CDR3 protein is one row after TCRdb ran MiXCR on the reads. In the table there are a few hundred thousand distinct CDR3 sequences, under 40% of which are singletons.

The TCR originated in a human donor with aplastic anemia. Sequenced: sorted CD4+, CD8+, or CD8+CD57+ T cells (not recorded which) from PBMCs. The chain uses TRBV29-1 and TRBJ2-7, with 7 positions matching TRBD2. CDR3 bases: TGCAGCATTGACATTTCGGGGGGCTCCTACGAGCAGTACTTC. Amino acids: CSIDISGGSYEQYF.